This TCR beta chain comes out of a study of blood T cell repertoires in COVID-19. Turning to the study itself: Collection of acute and convalescent COVID-19 samples took place in the United States, Italy and Spain.

V was pared by 4 bases and J by 3 bases, with 10 bases between. The CDR3 extends over 13 amino acids. Germline V CDR1 and CDR2: ENHRY, SYGVKD. The cohort comprised adults aged roughly 18 to 100 years residing in 20 to 30 US areas. Participants were placed into cohorts based on the clinical history they reported. In the study's own analysis: Nucleated cell number was recorded as an estimate derived from reference gene primer amplification. Sequencing used immunoSEQ multiplex PCR; TCRdb keeps in-frame clones, though not all of them. Clonal size and the V and J genes are those of that table, whereas D and trimming came from the DNA. The table has about 240,000 clones, roughly 91% seen once.

The clonotype was recovered from a woman in her 30s who had recovered from COVID-19. Material: PBMCs or T cells enriched from blood (not recorded which). This chain connects TRBV10-3 to TRBJ2-7; D is perhaps TRBD1 (6 bases). The CDR3 here is CAISGGQDYEQYF. The CDR3 coding sequence is TGTGCCATCAGTGGGGGACAAGACTACGAGCAGTACTTC.